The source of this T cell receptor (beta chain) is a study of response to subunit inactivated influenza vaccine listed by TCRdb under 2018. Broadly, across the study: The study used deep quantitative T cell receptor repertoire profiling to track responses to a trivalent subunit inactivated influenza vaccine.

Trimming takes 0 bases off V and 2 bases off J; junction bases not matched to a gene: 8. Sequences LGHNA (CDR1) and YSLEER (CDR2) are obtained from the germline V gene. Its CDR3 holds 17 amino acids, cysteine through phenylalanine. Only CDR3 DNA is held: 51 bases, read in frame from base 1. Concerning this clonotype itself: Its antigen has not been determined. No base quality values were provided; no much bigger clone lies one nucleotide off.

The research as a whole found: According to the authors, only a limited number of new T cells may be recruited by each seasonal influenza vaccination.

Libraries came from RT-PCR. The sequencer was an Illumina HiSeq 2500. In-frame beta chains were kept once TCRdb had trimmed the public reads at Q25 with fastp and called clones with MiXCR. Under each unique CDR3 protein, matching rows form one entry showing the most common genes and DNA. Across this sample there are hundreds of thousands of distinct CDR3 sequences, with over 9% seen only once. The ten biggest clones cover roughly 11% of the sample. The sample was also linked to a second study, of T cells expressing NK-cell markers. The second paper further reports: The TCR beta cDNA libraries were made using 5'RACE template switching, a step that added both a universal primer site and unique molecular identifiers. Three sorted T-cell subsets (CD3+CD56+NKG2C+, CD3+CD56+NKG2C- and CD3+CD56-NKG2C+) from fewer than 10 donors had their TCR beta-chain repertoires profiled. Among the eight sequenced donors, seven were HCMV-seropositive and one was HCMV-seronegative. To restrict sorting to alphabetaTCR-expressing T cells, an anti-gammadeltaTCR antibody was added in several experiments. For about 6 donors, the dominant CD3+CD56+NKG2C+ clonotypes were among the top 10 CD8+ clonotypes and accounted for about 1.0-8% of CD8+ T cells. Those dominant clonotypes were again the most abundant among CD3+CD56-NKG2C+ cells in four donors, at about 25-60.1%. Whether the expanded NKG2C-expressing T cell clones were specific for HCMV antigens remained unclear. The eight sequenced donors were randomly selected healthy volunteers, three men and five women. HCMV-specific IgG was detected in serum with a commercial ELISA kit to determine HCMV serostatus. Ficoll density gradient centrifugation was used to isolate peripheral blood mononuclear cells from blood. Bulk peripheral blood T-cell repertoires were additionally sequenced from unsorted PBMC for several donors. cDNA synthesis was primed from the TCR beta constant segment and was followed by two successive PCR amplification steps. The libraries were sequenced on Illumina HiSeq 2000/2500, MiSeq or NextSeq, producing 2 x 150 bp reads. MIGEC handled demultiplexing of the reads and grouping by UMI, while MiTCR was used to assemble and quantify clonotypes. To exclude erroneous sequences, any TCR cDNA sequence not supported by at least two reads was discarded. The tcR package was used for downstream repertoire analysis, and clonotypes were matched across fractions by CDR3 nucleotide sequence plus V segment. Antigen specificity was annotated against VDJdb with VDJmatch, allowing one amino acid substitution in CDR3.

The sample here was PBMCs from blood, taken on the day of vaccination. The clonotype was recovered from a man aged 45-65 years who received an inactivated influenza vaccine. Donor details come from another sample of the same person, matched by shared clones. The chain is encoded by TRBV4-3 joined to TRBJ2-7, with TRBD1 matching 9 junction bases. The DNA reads TGCGCCAGCAGCCAAGAATGGATTGGGGACAGGGCCTACGAGCAGTACTTC. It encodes CASSQEWIGDRAYEQYF.